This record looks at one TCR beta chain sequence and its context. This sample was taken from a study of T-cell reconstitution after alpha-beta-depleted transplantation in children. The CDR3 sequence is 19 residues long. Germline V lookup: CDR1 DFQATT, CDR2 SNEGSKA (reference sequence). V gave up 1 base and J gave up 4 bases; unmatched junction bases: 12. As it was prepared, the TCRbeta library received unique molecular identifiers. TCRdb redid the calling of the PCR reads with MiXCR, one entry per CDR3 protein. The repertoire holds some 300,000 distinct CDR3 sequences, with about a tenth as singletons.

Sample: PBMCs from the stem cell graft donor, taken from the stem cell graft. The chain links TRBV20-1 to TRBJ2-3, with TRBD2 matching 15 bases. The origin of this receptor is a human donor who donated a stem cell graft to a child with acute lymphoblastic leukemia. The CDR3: CSARAWTSGRAVGADTQYF. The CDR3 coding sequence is TGCAGTGCTAGAGCCTGGACTAGCGGGAGGGCCGTAGGCGCAGATACGCAGTATTTT.